The 32 T cell receptor beta chains given below trace back to one sample, sequenced in a study of T cell repertoires in cytomegalovirus infection. These receptors have no identified antigens. TCRdb analysed the reads with MiXCR anew, one entry per CDR3 protein. The sample lists 300,000 to 400,000 distinct CDR3 sequences, about 29% occurring once. This specimen was cultured PBMCs, taken from culture after CMV antigen stimulation. The receptors derive from a human donor in good health (CMV status not recorded). Some clones in this sample may be carry-over from other donors' samples.

This clonotype came up a few times. The chain recombines TRBV7-2 with TRBJ2-7; a possible D gene is TRBD2 (6 bases). The CDR3 length is 13 residues. The germline V and J ends were trimmed by 5 bases and 3 bases, with 11 bases remaining between them. Germline V gene data show CDR1 as SGHTA and CDR2 as FQGNSA. CDR3 bases: TGTGCCAGCAGCCACGTAGCGGTCTACGAGCAGTACTTC. Amino acids: CASSHVAVYEQYF.

This clonotype was counted once. The genes are TRBV12-3 or TRBV12-4 and TRBJ2-5, with D unresolved. CDR3 length: 15 amino acids. Between the trimmed V and J ends, which lost 3 bases and 0 bases, there was a span of 11 bases. CDR3 in amino acids: CASSFSPRYQETQYF. DNA of the CDR3: TGTGCCAGCAGTTTTAGCCCGCGGTACCAAGAGACCCAGTACTTC.

V usage is TRBV27 and J usage is TRBJ2-6; D call uncertain. The CDR3 contains 15 residues. From germline, CDR1 is MNHEY and CDR2 SMNVEV (reference sequence). The germline V and J ends were trimmed by 0 bases and 3 bases, with 6 bases remaining between them. The CDR3 DNA reads as TGTGCCAGCAGTTTATCTTCGTATGGGGCCAACGTCCTGACTTTC. This gives the protein CASSLSSYGANVLTF.

This clonotype occurred a few times. The chain uses TRBV12-3 or TRBV12-4 and TRBJ2-7; 11 bases map to TRBD1. Trimming cost V 3 bases and J 7 bases; bases outside gene matches: 8. The CDR3 spans 15 residues. The CDR3 sequence: CASSFFGTGGYEQYF. The DNA for the CDR3 is TGTGCCAGCAGTTTTTTCGGGACAGGGGGTTATGAGCAGTACTTC.

The rearrangement uses TRBV7-9 and TRBJ2-2, with TRBD1 matching 7 bases. CDR1 SEHNR and CDR2 FQNEAQ come from the germline V gene (reference sequence). With V trimmed by 3 bases and J by 4 bases, 5 bases remained unmatched. The CDR3 runs to 15 residues. The CDR3 bases are TGTGCCAGCAGCTTGGACAGGTTTATCACCGGGGAGCTGTTTTTT. The encoded protein is CASSLDRFITGELFF.

This clonotype was found a few times. J is TRBJ2-3 and V is TRBV6-6, with a possible D match to TRBD1 (7 bases). CDR3 length: 16 amino acids. Germline loops: CDR1 MNHNY, CDR2 SVGAGI (reference sequence). V gave up 2 bases and J gave up 0 bases, with 12 bases separating them. The CDR3 here is CASSYRAGGSTDTQYF. The CDR3 DNA sequence: TGTGCCAGCAGTTACCGGGCAGGGGGGAGCACAGATACGCAGTATTTT.

This clonotype occurred a few times. The chain carries TRBV10-3 and TRBJ2-1, with 8 bases fitting TRBD1. The CDR3 has 15 amino acids. Germline V gene data show CDR1 as ENHRY and CDR2 as SYGVKD. V dropped 6 bases and J dropped 7; count of bases not matched to a gene: 11. This CDR3 reads CAISPTGDRTNEQFF. CDR3 DNA sequence: TGTGCCATCAGCCCTACCGGGGACAGGACAAATGAGCAGTTCTTC.

The V and J genes are TRBV20-1 and TRBJ2-7; a weak D match, TRBD1 (6 bases). Germline V gene sequence: CDR1 DFQATT, CDR2 SNEGSKA (reference sequence). This CDR3 comprises 16 residues. V was trimmed by 0 bases and J by 2 bases, leaving 17 bases between them. The DNA of the CDR3 is TGCAGTGCTAGAGATCCCGCGACAGGTGTCACCTACGAGCAGTACTTC. Its translation: CSARDPATGVTYEQYF.

The rearrangement uses TRBV6-6 and TRBJ1-1; D may be TRBD1 (5 bases). Trimming removed 7 bases at V and 5 bases at J, with 17 bases between. The CDR3 consists of 14 residues. CDR1 is MNHNY and CDR2 is SVGAGI in the germline V gene (reference sequence). CDR3 nucleotides: TGTGCCAGCATTTTTGGGGGTGTGATTACTGAAGCTTTCTTT. Protein: CASIFGGVITEAFF.

In this sample, this clonotype turned up a few times. The V gene is TRBV6-5, the J gene TRBJ1-2; D call uncertain. With 0 bases removed from V and 4 bases from J, the gap between germline ends came to 6 bases. The CDR3 totals 13 residues. Looked up from germline, CDR1 is MNHEY and CDR2 is SVGAGI. The CDR3 loop is CASSYSVAYGYTF. DNA of the CDR3: TGTGCCAGCAGTTACTCGGTCGCCTATGGCTACACCTTC.

This sequence joins TRBV9 and TRBJ1-1, with 8 bases matching TRBD1. The trim removed 3 bases at V and 4 bases at J, leaving 11 bases unmatched. The CDR3 has 16 residues. Per the germline V gene, CDR1 is SGDLS and CDR2 is YYNGEE. The CDR3 loop is CASSAPGGLMPTEAFF. As DNA, the CDR3 is TGTGCCAGCAGCGCTCCAGGGGGCCTAATGCCCACTGAAGCTTTCTTT.

This clonotype was seen only a few times. The V and J genes are TRBV18 and TRBJ2-7; D is unclear. V was shortened by 6 bases and J by 6 bases, with 21 bases between the two germline ends. Germline CDR1 and CDR2: KGHSH and LQKENI. There are 15 residues in the CDR3. CDR3 amino acids: CASSPIANPGIEQYF. CDR3 DNA sequence: TGTGCCAGCTCCCCTATCGCCAACCCAGGTATCGAGCAGTACTTC.

The chain carries TRBV28 and TRBJ1-4; D may be TRBD1 (5 bases). V was cut by 6 bases and J by 0 bases, with 14 bases left in between. The germline CDR1 and CDR2 sequences are MDHEN and SYDVKM. The CDR3 runs to 16 residues. This CDR3 reads CASSPGTSATNEKLFF. In DNA form, the CDR3 reads TGTGCCAGCAGCCCTGGGACGTCCGCAACTAATGAAAAACTGTTTTTT.

The chain employs TRBV12-3 or TRBV12-4 and TRBJ1-5, with D perhaps matching TRBD1 (6 bases). The V end was cut by 2 bases, the J end by 4 bases, with 12 bases between. This CDR3 is built from 15 residues. The CDR3 region has the DNA TGTGCCAGCAGTTTATTCAGGGGTCGAAATCAGCCCCAGCATTTT. Protein sequence: CASSLFRGRNQPQHF.

This clonotype has just one count. This rearrangement joins TRBV12-3 or TRBV12-4 to TRBJ1-2; tentative D call: TRBD1 (6 bases). Trimming stripped 11 bases from V and 6 bases from J, with 16 bases between. CDR3 length: 12 residues. The CDR3 DNA reads TGTGCCGAATACAGGGTCTGGAATGGCTACACCTTC. Translation: CAEYRVWNGYTF.

This clonotype has a single count. The V and J genes are TRBV6-5 and TRBJ1-4, with D hard to call. This CDR3 region has 13 residues. The V gene lost 6 bases and the J gene lost 2 bases, with 7 bases spanning the gap. CDR1 and CDR2 from the germline V gene are MNHEY and SVGAGI. The DNA of the CDR3 is TGTGCCAGCAGGGACCCCACTAATGAAAAACTGTTTTTT. It yields the protein CASRDPTNEKLFF.

This chain joins TRBV19 and TRBJ2-2; possibly TRBD1 or TRBD2 for D (6 bases each). The germline gives CDR1 LNHDA, CDR2 SQIVND (reference sequence). The CDR3 is made up of 14 amino acids. V dropped 9 bases and J dropped 6 bases, with 17 bases sitting between them. The CDR3 coding sequence is TGTGCCAGCCGGATTGAGGGGGAGGCCGGGGAGCTGTTTTTT. This codes for CASRIEGEAGELFF. Complete variable domain (other parts from reference TRBV19 and TRBJ2-2): DGGITQSPKYLFRKEGQNVTLSCEQNLNHDAMYWYRQDPGQGLRLIYYSQIVNDFQKGDIAEGYSVSREKKESFPLTVTSAQKNPTAFYLCASRIEGEAGELFFGEGSRLTVL.

The chain has TRBV27 and TRBJ1-2; D is possibly TRBD1 (6 bases). Trimming removed 0 bases at V and 7 bases at J, with 15 bases between. Germline V gives CDR1 MNHEY, CDR2 SMNVEV (reference sequence). This CDR3 spans 15 amino acids. Here the CDR3 DNA reads TGTGCCAGCAGTTTATCGAACAGGGACGGTCGTGGCTACACCTTC. This codes for CASSLSNRDGRGYTF.

This clonotype was counted a few times. This chain uses TRBV7-8 with TRBJ2-2, with a possible D match to TRBD1 (6 bases). The CDR3 has 15 amino acids. Germline assignment: CDR1 SGHVS and CDR2 FQNEAQ. V dropped 4 bases and J dropped 1 base, with 10 bases sitting between them. The CDR3 region is CASSYRDKNTGELFF. CDR3 coding DNA: TGTGCCAGCAGCTACCGGGACAAGAACACCGGGGAGCTGTTTTTT.

CDR3 residues: CASSLGVRQGGYGYTF. DNA of the CDR3: TGTGCCAGCAGCTTAGGCGTGCGACAGGGGGGATATGGCTACACCTTC. The V and J genes are TRBV7-8 and TRBJ1-2, with TRBD1 identical over 9 bases. CDR1 SGHVS and CDR2 FQNEAQ come from the germline V gene. Trimming at V came to 1 base and at J to 5 bases, leaving 8 bases not matched to a gene. This CDR3 is built from 16 residues.

The V and J genes are TRBV12-3 or TRBV12-4 and TRBJ2-5, with TRBD1 matching over 7 bases. The ends lost 4 bases at V and 7 bases at J; junction bases unmatched: 9. The CDR3 is 14 amino acids. CDR3 in DNA: TGTGCCAGCAGTTCCGGGACAGCGAAGGGGACCCAGTACTTC. Amino acids: CASSSGTAKGTQYF.

At least ten counts were recorded for this clonotype. V usage is TRBV7-2 and J usage is TRBJ2-3; 7 bases line up with TRBD2. This CDR3 comprises 17 residues. V shed 1 base, J shed 1 base, and the junction held 8 bases outside the gene matches. Per the germline V gene, CDR1 is SGHTA and CDR2 is FQGNSA. The CDR3 DNA is TGTGCCAGCAGCTTAGTATCGACTAGCACCGGCACAGATACGCAGTATTTT. It codes for CASSLVSTSTGTDTQYF.

The J gene is TRBJ2-1, the V gene TRBV18; 9 bases align to TRBD2. The J segment lost 10 bases and the V segment lost 2 bases, leaving 18 bases of the junction unmatched. The CDR3 is 18 amino acids. Germline CDR1 is KGHSH and CDR2 is LQKENI. CDR3 region: CASSPNYLRPAGGREQFF. CDR3 nucleotide sequence: TGTGCCAGCTCACCAAACTACCTACGACCAGCGGGAGGAAGGGAGCAGTTCTTC.

The sample holds many counts of this clonotype. The rearrangement joins TRBV7-2 to TRBJ2-5; no reliable D call. Germline lookup yields CDR1 SGHTA and CDR2 FQGNSA. CDR3 length equals 15 residues. Trimming removed 5 bases from V and 2 bases from J, with 15 bases in between. As DNA, the CDR3 is TGTGCCAGCAGCCTCGGCGGATGGTATCAAGAGACCCAGTACTTC. Protein sequence: CASSLGGWYQETQYF.

This clonotype was recorded a few times. The chain couples TRBV6-5 to TRBJ1-4; D gene uncertain. The CDR3 consists of 14 residues. Trimming took 6 bases from V and 0 from J, leaving 8 bases between them. Germline V gene lookup returns CDR1 MNHEY and CDR2 SVGAGI. The CDR3, as DNA: TGTGCCAGCAGGCGAGATGCAACTAATGAAAAACTGTTTTTT. Encoded protein: CASRRDATNEKLFF.

This chain connects TRBV12-3 or TRBV12-4 to TRBJ1-5; 7 bases line up with TRBD1. The CDR3 is made up of 14 amino acids. Trimming cost V 6 bases and J 1 base; bases outside gene matches: 3. The CDR3 spells CASREGASNQPQHF. The CDR3 DNA is TGTGCCAGCAGGGAGGGGGCGAGCAATCAGCCCCAGCATTTT.

Of note for this clonotype: A junction boundary mismatches the germline segment, possibly from a read error. The chain links TRBV12-3 or TRBV12-4 to TRBJ1-2; D gene uncertain. CDR3 length: 13 amino acids. CDR3 sequence: CTSSLARGYGYTF. DNA of the CDR3: TGTACCAGCAGTTTAGCGCGCGGCTATGGCTACACCTTC.

The rearrangement joins TRBV19 to TRBJ1-2; D is uncertain. Germline CDR1 is LNHDA and CDR2 is SQIVND (reference sequence). The CDR3 loop spans 14 amino acids. V was cut by 6 bases and J by 4 bases, with 15 bases left in between. CDR3 amino acids: CASRTSGEFYGYTF. The CDR3 DNA follows: TGTGCCAGTAGGACCAGCGGAGAATTCTATGGCTACACCTTC.

This clonotype was counted a few times. This chain links TRBV28 with TRBJ2-7; 8 nucleotides agree with TRBD1. CDR1 MDHEN and CDR2 SYDVKM come from the germline V gene. Trimming at V came to 4 bases and at J to 5 bases, leaving 7 bases not matched to a gene. CDR3 size: 14 residues. The CDR3 reads CASSSGGAMNEQYF. DNA for the CDR3: TGTGCCAGCAGTTCAGGGGGCGCGATGAACGAGCAGTACTTC.

The chain carries TRBV7-2 and TRBJ2-5; TRBD2 is a possible D gene (5 bases). With 5 bases removed from V and 5 bases from J, the gap between germline ends came to 12 bases. Germline CDR1 and CDR2: SGHTA and FQGNSA. The CDR3 consists of 13 residues. The CDR3: CASSQEAGETQYF. The CDR3 coding sequence is TGTGCCAGCAGCCAAGAGGCGGGCGAGACCCAGTACTTC. Drawing the rest from reference TRBV7-2 and TRBJ2-5, the complete variable domain is GAGVSQSPSNKVTEKGKDVELRCDPISGHTALYWYRQSLGQGLEFLIYFQGNSAPDKSGLPSDRFSAERTGGSVSTLTIQRTQQEDSAVYLCASSQEAGETQYFGPGTRLLVL.

The rearrangement links TRBV5-5 to TRBJ1-1; D call uncertain. The CDR3 runs 16 residues. CDR1 is SGHKS and CDR2 is YYEKEE in the germline V gene (reference sequence). V was shortened by 1 base and J by 0 bases, with 13 bases between the two germline ends. The CDR3 reads CASSLWQAALNTEAFF. CDR3 coding DNA: TGTGCCAGCAGCTTGTGGCAGGCTGCCTTGAACACTGAAGCTTTCTTT.

This clonotype was seen repeatedly, ten times or more. The genes are TRBV10-3 and TRBJ2-3; either TRBD1 or TRBD2 may fit D (5 bases each). Per germline, CDR1 ENHRY and CDR2 SYGVKD. Trimming removed 0 bases from V and 5 bases from J, with 15 bases in between. CDR3 size: 16 residues. DNA of the CDR3: TGTGCCATCAGTGAGTCGACCCGGGCAGGGAGAGATACGCAGTATTTT. This translates into CAISESTRAGRDTQYF.